The source of this T cell receptor (beta chain) is a study of cytomegalovirus exposure and HLA in healthy donors. Germline CDR1 and CDR2: MNHNS and SASEGT. V was pared by 4 bases and J by 5 bases, with 9 bases between. The CDR3 has 13 amino acids. It was with 60 Vbeta and 13 Jbeta primers that the PCR ran. The repertoire was sequenced with immunoSEQ multiplex PCR; TCRdb's copy has only in-frame clones and lacks some. The data hold under 200,000 clones, with roughly 80% observed a single time. The chain employs TRBV6-1 and TRBJ1-5; no clear D gene. The clonotype was recovered from a young man in good health and CMV-seropositive. Sequences were obtained from PBMCs. The CDR3 loop reads CASSARRDQPQHF. The CDR3, as DNA: TGTGCCAGCAGTGCCCGGAGGGATCAGCCCCAGCATTTT.